Ten or more counts support the clone carrying this T cell receptor (beta chain). Its antigen is undetermined. This sample was included in a study of Graves' ophthalmopathy and Graves' hyperthyroidism. Overall study findings and caveats: Blood shared most expanded thyroid clonotypes above 0.001 frequency. The study's model predicted ophthalmopathy progression at roughly 69% sensitivity and around 75% specificity.

There are 15 residues in the CDR3. Germline loops: CDR1 MNHEY, CDR2 SVGEGT. Losses at the gene ends were 7 bases for V and 4 bases for J; bases not matched to a gene: 12. RNA transcripts served as template for amplifying TCR beta CDR3 sequences. Second-round multiplex PCR came after a first-round RT-PCR that employed HTBI primers. MiXCR, applied by TCRdb to the multiplex PCR reads, yields one record per CDR3 protein. Of 200,000 to 250,000 distinct CDR3 sequences listed, 25% to 30% are singletons. The sequence derives from a man in his fifties with Graves' ophthalmopathy. The chain is built from TRBV6-2 or TRBV6-3 and TRBJ1-2, with 7 bases identical to TRBD1. Sequencing was carried out using peripheral blood. In nucleotides, the CDR3 is TGTGCCAGCAACAGCTCTCCGCACAGGGGCTATGGCTACACCTTC. It yields the protein CASNSSPHRGYGYTF.